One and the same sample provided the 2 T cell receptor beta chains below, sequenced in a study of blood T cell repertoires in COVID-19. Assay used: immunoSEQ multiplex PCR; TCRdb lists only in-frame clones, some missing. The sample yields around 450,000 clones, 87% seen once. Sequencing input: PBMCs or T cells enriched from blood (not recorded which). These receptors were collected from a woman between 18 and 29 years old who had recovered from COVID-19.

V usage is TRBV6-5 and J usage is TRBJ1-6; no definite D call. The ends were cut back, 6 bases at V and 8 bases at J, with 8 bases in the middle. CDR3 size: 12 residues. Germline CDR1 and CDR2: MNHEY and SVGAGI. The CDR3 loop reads CASRRGDSPLHF. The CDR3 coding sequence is TGTGCCAGCAGGCGGGGAGATTCACCCCTCCACTTT.

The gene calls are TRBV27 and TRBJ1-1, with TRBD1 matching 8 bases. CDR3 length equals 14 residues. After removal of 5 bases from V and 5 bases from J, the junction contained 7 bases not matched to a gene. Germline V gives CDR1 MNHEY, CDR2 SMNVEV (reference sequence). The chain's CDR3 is CASSDRGGSTEAFF. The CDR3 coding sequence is TGTGCCAGCAGTGACAGGGGAGGAAGTACTGAAGCTTTCTTT.